The T cell receptor (beta chain) under discussion was sequenced for a study of T cell responses to AZD1222 COVID-19 vaccine (dated by TCRdb to the early 2020s). Study-level background: AZD1222 recipients with second doses at about 4 weeks or about 12 weeks were pooled, because spike-specific TCR depth and breadth did not differ between schedules. A total of 230 to 250 trial participants underwent TCR sequencing, of whom some 210 received two doses of AZD1222 and some 25 received two doses of the MenACWY control vaccine. Trial participants were enrolled by age into 18-55, 56-69 and 70-plus year subgroups, with around 150, 28 and 57 TCR-sequenced participants respectively. The study at large found these results: No day 14 peak-response samples were available, so repertoires were characterized only after the peak T cell response. The 56-69-year group was small, and its depth increase did not reach significance, likely because of low power. Only five or six AZD1222 recipients were SARS-CoV-2 seropositive at baseline, limiting conclusions about previously exposed vaccinees. The whole spike protein was spanned by vaccine-associated CD4 TCRs, and dominant responses were seen in regions 160-218 and 743-854. After two AZD1222 doses, spike-specific TCR breadth and depth were significantly higher than at day 0 and than in MenACWY recipients. Most participants were white British and females outnumbered males, and the authors suggested that clonal diversity may have been underestimated. Reportedly, almost half of the unique spike-specific TCRs recognized epitopes lying outside the regions that are mutated in the B.1.351 and B.1.1.7 variants.

The sample's time point label is to be understood as: baseline before first vaccination. Vaccinee samples came from UK trials COV001 and COV002, including a single-blind randomized controlled phase 2/3 trial of AZD1222 (ChAdOx1 nCoV-19) in healthy adults. For TCRbeta chain sequencing, PBMC samples from trial participants were taken at day 0 and at day 28 after the second dose. The CDR3 regions of human TCRbeta chains were analyzed by immunosequencing. Under the source paper's analysis protocol: Repertoire TCRs were checked for matches against a reference library of SARS-CoV-2-specific TCRs that had been generated using the MIRA antigen-specificity platform. Breadth meant the fraction of unique TCRs that were SARS-CoV-2-associated, whereas depth meant the fraction of total T cells that were SARS-CoV-2-associated. Using the MIRA data, each spike-specific TCR was assigned both to the spike region to which the TCR was reactive and to a CD4 or CD8 class. Log10-transformed breadth and depth values were compared by one-way ANOVA with Sidak's multiple comparisons tests. Entries here come from immuneACCESS through TCRdb and include only in-frame sequences with V and J called. Some clones fail to appear in such tables; in the studies checked, an unresolved V gene covers under half of the shortfall, and the cause of the remainder is unknown. V, J and clone size reflect that table, while D and trimming were determined from the DNA. Present in this sample are some 120,000 clones, 75% to 95% of which were seen just once. The leading ten clones occupy just over 7% of the sample.

Of note for this clone: This receptor's antigen is unknown. No much larger clonotype is one base removed from it; base qualities were not supplied.

From the cysteine through the phenylalanine, the CDR3 covers 14 amino acids. Only CDR3 DNA is held: 42 bases, read in frame from base 1. From a lookup of the germline V gene, CDR1 and CDR2 are MGHDK and SYGVNS. The germline ends are 16 bases apart after V is trimmed by 5 bases and J by 8 bases. The receptor was isolated from an adult in good health. The material was peripheral blood, obtained on day 0 of AZD1222 vaccination. This receptor chain uses TRBV25-1 and TRBJ2-1, with the D gene uncertain. The DNA is as follows: TGTGCCAGCAGTAGCCCGGAGATTACGTATGAGCAGTTCTTC. This gives the protein CASSSPEITYEQFF.